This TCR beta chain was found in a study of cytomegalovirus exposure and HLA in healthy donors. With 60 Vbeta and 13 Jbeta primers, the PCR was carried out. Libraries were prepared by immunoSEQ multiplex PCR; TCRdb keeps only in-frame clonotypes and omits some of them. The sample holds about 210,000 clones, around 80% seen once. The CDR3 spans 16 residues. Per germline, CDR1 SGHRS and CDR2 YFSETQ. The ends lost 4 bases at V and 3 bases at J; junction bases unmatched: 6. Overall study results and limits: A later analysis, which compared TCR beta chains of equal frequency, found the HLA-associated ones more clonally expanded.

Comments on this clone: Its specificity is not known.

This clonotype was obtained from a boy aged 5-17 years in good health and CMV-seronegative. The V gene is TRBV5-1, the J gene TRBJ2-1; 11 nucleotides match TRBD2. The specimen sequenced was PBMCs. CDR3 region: CASSPGGTSGYNEQFF. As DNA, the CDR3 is TGCGCCAGCAGCCCAGGAGGGACTAGCGGCTACAATGAGCAGTTCTTC. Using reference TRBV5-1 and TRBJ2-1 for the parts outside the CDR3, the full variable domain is KAGVTQTPRYLIKTRGQQVTLSCSPISGHRSVSWYQQTPGQGLQFLFEYFSETQRNKGNFPGRFSGRQFSNSRSEMNVSTLELGDSALYLCASSPGGTSGYNEQFFGPGTRLTVL.